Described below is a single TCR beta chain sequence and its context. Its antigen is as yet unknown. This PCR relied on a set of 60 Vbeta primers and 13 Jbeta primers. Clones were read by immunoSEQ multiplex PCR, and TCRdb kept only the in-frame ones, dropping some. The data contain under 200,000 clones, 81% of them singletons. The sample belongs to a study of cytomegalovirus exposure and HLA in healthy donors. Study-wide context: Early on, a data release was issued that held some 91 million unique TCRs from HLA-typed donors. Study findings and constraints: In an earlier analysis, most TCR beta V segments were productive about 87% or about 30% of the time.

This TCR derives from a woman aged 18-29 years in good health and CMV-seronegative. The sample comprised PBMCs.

The CDR3 spells CASSANRVGKLFF. CDR3 sequence (DNA): TGTGCCAGCAGCGCAAACAGGGTGGGGAAACTGTTTTTT. The J gene is TRBJ1-4, the V gene TRBV9; maybe TRBD1 (6 bases). Trimming took 3 bases from V and 11 from J, leaving 14 bases between them. The germline V gene encodes CDR1 SGDLS and CDR2 YYNGEE. CDR3 size: 13 residues.